The sequence of this T cell receptor (beta chain) was determined in a study of cytomegalovirus exposure and HLA in healthy donors. Study-wide findings and caveats: CMV serostatus stood as the only immune exposure information on hand.

The PCR had 60 Vbeta and 13 Jbeta primers. TCRdb's table, derived via immunoSEQ multiplex PCR, lists solely in-frame clones and lacks some. Of more than 95,000 clones listed, 76% were seen once; the top ten hold 8.2%. This CDR3 is 13 amino acids long. The V end was cut by 7 bases, the J end by 4 bases, with 8 bases between. Germline assignment: CDR1 MNHEY and CDR2 SMNVEV (reference sequence). As regards this clone: Its antigen remains unidentified.

The sample taken for sequencing was PBMCs. The receptor was derived from a man aged 40-55 years in good health and CMV-seropositive. The chain couples TRBV27 to TRBJ1-6, with D possibly TRBD1 on 5 matching bases. The DNA of the CDR3 is TGTGCCAGCAAGACAGCGTATAATTCACCCCTCCACTTT. The encoded protein is CASKTAYNSPLHF.